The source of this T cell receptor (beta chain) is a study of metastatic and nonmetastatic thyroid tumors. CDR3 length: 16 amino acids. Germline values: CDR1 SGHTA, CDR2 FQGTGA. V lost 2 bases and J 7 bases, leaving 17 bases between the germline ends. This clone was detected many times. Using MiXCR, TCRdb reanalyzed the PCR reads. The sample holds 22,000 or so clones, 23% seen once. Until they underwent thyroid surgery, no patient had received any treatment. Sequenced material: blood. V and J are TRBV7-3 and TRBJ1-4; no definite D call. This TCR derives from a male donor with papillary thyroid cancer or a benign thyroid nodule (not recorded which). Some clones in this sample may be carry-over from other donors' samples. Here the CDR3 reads CASSLGPQGTGEKLFF. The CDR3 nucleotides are TGTGCCAGCAGCTTAGGGCCACAAGGCACCGGTGAAAAACTGTTTTTT. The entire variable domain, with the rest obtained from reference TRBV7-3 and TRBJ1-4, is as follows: GAGVSQTPSNKVTEKGKYVELRCDPISGHTALYWYRQSLGQGPEFLIYFQGTGAADDSGLPNDRFFAVRPEGSVSTLKIQRTERGDSAVYLCASSLGPQGTGEKLFFGSGTQLSVL.